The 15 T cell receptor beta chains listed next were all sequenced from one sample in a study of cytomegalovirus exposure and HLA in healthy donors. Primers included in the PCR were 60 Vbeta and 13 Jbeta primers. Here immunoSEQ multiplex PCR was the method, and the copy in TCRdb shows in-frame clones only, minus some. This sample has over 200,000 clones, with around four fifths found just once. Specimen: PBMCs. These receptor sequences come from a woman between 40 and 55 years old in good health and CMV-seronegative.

The CDR3 region has the DNA TGCACCAGCAGCCAAGATCGAACTAGGGAATCAAATGAGCAGTTCTTC. Translated, it gives CTSSQDRTRESNEQFF. The V call is TRBV1, the J call TRBJ2-1; TRBD2 was called by the table and not checked on the DNA. TRBV1 is a documented pseudogene. The CDR3 has 16 residues.

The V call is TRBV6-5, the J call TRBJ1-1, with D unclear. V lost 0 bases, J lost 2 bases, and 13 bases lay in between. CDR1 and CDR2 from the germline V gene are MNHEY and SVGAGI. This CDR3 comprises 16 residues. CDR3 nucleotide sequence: TGTGCCAGCAGTTACTCTTTTTTCGAGAAAAACACTGAAGCTTTCTTT. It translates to CASSYSFFEKNTEAFF.

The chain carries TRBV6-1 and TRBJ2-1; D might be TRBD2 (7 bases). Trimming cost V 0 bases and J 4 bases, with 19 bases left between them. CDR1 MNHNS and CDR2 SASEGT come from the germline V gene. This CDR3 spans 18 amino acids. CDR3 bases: TGTGCCAGCAGTGAAGCGCTTCCCGGCGGGGGCGGGTACAATGAGCAGTTCTTC. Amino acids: CASSEALPGGGGYNEQFF.

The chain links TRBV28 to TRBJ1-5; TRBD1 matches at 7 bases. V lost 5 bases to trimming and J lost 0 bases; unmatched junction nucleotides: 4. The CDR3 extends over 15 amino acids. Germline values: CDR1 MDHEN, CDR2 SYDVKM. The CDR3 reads CASSAGGNSNQPQHF. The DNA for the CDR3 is TGTGCCAGCAGTGCAGGGGGGAATAGCAATCAGCCCCAGCATTTT.

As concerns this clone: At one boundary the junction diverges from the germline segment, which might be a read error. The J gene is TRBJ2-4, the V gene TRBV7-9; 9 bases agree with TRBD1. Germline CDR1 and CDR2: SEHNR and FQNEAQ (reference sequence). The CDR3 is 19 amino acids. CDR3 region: CSSSLSHVQGALAKNIQYF. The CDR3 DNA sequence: TGTTCCAGCAGCTTATCCCACGTACAGGGGGCACTAGCCAAAAACATTCAGTACTTC.

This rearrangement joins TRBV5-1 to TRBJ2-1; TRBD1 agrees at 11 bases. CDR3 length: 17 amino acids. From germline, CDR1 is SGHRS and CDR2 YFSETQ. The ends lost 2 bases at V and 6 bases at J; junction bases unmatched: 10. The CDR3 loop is CASSFGGGTGGFNEQFF. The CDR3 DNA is TGCGCCAGCAGCTTTGGCGGGGGGACAGGGGGGTTCAATGAGCAGTTCTTC.

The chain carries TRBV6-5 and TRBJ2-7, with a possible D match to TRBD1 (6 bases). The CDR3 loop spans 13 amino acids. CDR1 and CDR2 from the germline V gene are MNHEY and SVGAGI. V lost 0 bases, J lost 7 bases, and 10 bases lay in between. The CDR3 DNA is TGTGCCAGCAGTTACTCTGGGCAGGGGGAGCAGTACTTC. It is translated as CASSYSGQGEQYF.

DNA of the CDR3: TGTGCCAGCAGCTCAGCCTACAGGGGTCCTACCTTCAATCAGCCCCAGCATTTT. This codes for CASSSAYRGPTFNQPQHF. The genes are TRBV11-3 and TRBJ1-5; 7 bases align to TRBD1. This CDR3 region has 18 residues. J lost 3 bases, V lost 4 bases, and 15 bases had no gene match. Germline values: CDR1 SGHNT, CDR2 YENEEA.

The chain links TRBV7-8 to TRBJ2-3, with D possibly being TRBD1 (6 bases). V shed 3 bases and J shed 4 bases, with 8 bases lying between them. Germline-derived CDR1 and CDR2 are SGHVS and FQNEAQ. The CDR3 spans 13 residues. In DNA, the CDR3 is TGTGCCAGCAGCTTCAGGGGTCCAGATACGCAGTATTTT. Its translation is CASSFRGPDTQYF.

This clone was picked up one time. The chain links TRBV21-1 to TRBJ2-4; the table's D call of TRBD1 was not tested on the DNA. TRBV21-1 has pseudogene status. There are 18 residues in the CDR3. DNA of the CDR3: TGTGCCAGCAGCAAAGGAGGAGGGACAGGGACGGGCGAAAACATTCAGTACTTC. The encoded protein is CASSKGGGTGTGENIQYF.

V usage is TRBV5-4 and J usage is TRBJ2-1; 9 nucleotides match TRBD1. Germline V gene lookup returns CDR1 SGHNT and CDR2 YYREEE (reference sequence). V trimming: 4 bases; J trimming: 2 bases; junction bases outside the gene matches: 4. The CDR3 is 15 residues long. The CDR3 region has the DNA TGTGCCAGCAGCGTAGACAGGGGGGCCTACAATGAGCAGTTCTTC. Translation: CASSVDRGAYNEQFF. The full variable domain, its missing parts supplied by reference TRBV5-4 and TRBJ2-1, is ETGVTQSPTHLIKTRGQQVTLRCSSQSGHNTVSWYQQALGQGPQFIFQYYREEENGRGNFPPRFSGLQFPNYSSELNVNALELDDSALYLCASSVDRGAYNEQFFGPGTRLTVL.

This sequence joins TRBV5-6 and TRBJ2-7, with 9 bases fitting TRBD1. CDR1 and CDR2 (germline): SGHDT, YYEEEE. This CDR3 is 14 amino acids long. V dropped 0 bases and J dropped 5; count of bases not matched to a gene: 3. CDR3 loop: CASSLGQGGHEQYF. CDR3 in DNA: TGTGCCAGCAGCTTGGGACAGGGGGGCCACGAGCAGTACTTC.

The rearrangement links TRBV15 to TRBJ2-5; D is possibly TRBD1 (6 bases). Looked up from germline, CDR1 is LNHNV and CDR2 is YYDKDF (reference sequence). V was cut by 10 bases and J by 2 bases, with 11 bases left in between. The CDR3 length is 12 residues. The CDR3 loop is CAIRTEQETQYF. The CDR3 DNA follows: TGTGCCATCAGGACAGAGCAAGAGACCCAGTACTTC.

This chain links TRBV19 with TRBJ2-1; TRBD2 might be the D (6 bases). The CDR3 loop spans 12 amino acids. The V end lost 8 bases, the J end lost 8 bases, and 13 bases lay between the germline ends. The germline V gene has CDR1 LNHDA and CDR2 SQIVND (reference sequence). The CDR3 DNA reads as TGTGCCAGTGTGGGGGGTACCGATGAGCAGTTCTTC. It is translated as CASVGGTDEQFF.

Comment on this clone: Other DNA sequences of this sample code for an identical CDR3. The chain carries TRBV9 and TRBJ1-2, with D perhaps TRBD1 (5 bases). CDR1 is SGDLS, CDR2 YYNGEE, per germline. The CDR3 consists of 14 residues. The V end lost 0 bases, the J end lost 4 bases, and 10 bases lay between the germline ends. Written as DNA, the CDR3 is TGTGCCAGCAGCGTAGGAACCGGGGGCTATGGCTACACCTTC. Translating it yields CASSVGTGGYGYTF.